What follows are 24 T cell receptor beta chains derived from one specimen sequenced in a study of vaccination effects on CD4 cells after COVID-19. For these receptors, no antigen is known. ViraFEST expansion of antigen-specific CD4+ T cells with viral peptide pools preceded sequencing. After less than twelve days in culture, the CD4+ T cells were isolated. Vaccinated participants had no history of SARS-CoV-2 infection and tested negative for nucleocapsid antibodies. TCRdb's copy holds only in-frame clones and misses some; the assay was immunoSEQ multiplex PCR. This sample has 65,000 or so clones, with about 72% found just once. Sequences were derived from CD4+ T cells from PBMCs cultured with HCoV-NL63 spike peptides, sampled before COVID-19 vaccination. These receptors came from a human donor who received a COVID-19 vaccine.

This clone was seen only a few times. The chain joins TRBV7-8 to TRBJ2-7; 7 positions agree with TRBD1. Germline V gene lookup returns CDR1 SGHVS and CDR2 FQNEAQ. The junction had 8 bases not matched to a gene; V was cut back by 4 bases and J by 5 bases. The CDR3 spans 14 residues. The CDR3 reads CASSSTGIGDEQYV. CDR3 coding DNA: TGTGCCAGCAGCTCGACAGGGATAGGCGACGAGCAGTACGTC.

CDR3 DNA: TGTGCCAGTAGTCTCCACCTTGGGCAGCTAGGGGAGACCCAGTACTTC. This encodes CASSLHLGQLGETQYF. This chain links TRBV19 with TRBJ2-5; D is undetermined. Trimming took off 5 bases at V and 5 bases at J, with 21 bases between the two ends. Germline V gene sequence: CDR1 LNHDA, CDR2 SQIVND (reference sequence). CDR3 length: 16 residues.

The rearrangement uses TRBV28 and TRBJ1-2; weak D call: TRBD1 (6 bases). With 7 bases removed from V and 4 bases from J, the gap between germline ends came to 25 bases. The germline CDR1 and CDR2 sequences are MDHEN and SYDVKM. The CDR3 is made up of 17 amino acids. The CDR3 DNA reads TGTGCCAGCACCACGGAGTCCGCGTCAGGGGCTTTCTATGGCTACACCTTC. Its translation: CASTTESASGAFYGYTF.

The V and J genes are TRBV19 and TRBJ1-2; no reliable D call. V lost 8 bases and J lost 4, with 20 bases in between. Germline-derived CDR1 and CDR2 are LNHDA and SQIVND (reference sequence). This CDR3 has 15 residues. The CDR3 region has the DNA TGTGCCAGTTCGGCCTTTAAGGGAACCGGCTATGGCTACACCTTC. Protein sequence: CASSAFKGTGYGYTF.

This clone turned up a few times. This sequence joins TRBV4-1 and TRBJ1-4, with no clear D. Germline V gene data show CDR1 as MGHRA and CDR2 as YSYEKL. This CDR3 region has 15 residues. The V gene lost 4 bases and the J gene lost 5 bases, with 14 bases spanning the gap. Written as DNA, the CDR3 is TGCGCCAGCAGCCGTTCCGGGGTGGGGAATGAAAAACTGTTTTTT. It translates to CASSRSGVGNEKLFF.

The CDR3, as DNA: TGTGCCAGCAGTAACCGGGGGCGTGAGCAGTTCTTC. This codes for CASSNRGREQFF. The chain is built from TRBV2 and TRBJ2-1; D tentatively fits TRBD1 or TRBD2 (6 bases each). CDR1 SNHLY and CDR2 FYNNEI come from the germline V gene. The CDR3 extends over 12 amino acids. V was clipped by 5 bases and J by 9 bases, with 11 bases between them. Full variable domain (remainder filled in from reference TRBV2 and TRBJ2-1): EPEVTQTPSHQVTQMGQEVILRCVPISNHLYFYWYRQILGQKVEFLVSFYNNEISEKSEIFDDQFSVERPDGSNFTLKIRSTKLEDSAMYFCASSNRGREQFFGPGTRLTVL.

Ten or more counts support this clone. The chain has TRBV6-2 or TRBV6-3 and TRBJ2-7; perhaps TRBD1 as D (6 bases). The CDR3 has 13 amino acids. Trimming took 6 bases from V and 3 from J, leaving 12 bases between them. Per germline, CDR1 MNHEY and CDR2 SVGEGT. CDR3 sequence (DNA): TGTGCCAGCAGCATAACAGGGTTCTACGAGCAGTACGTC. Its translation is CASSITGFYEQYV.

CDR3 amino acids: CASSGVGTGHGYTF. The CDR3 DNA reads as TGCGCCAGCAGCGGAGTGGGGACAGGGCACGGCTACACCTTC. The chain uses TRBV5-1 and TRBJ1-2; 9 bases match TRBD1. V dropped 4 bases and J dropped 8; count of bases not matched to a gene: 9. Germline V gives CDR1 SGHRS, CDR2 YFSETQ. The CDR3 contains 14 residues.

The V call is TRBV5-1, the J call TRBJ2-2, with 8 bases identical to TRBD1. This CDR3 is built from 14 residues. J gave up 6 bases and V 6 bases, and 7 bases lay outside the gene matches. Germline loops: CDR1 SGHRS, CDR2 YFSETQ. CDR3 DNA sequence: TGCGCCAGCACCAAGGACAGGGAATCCGGGGAGCTGTTTTTT. Amino acid sequence: CASTKDRESGELFF.

The chain couples TRBV30 to TRBJ1-1, with D unresolved. In germline, CDR1 is GTSNPN, CDR2 SVGIG (reference sequence). CDR3 length: 12 amino acids. V was shortened by 8 bases and J by 1 base, with 11 bases between the two germline ends. CDR3 loop: CAARPGNTEAFF. The CDR3 DNA is TGTGCCGCAAGACCAGGGAACACTGAAGCTTTCTTT.

The chain carries TRBV29-1 and TRBJ1-1; tentative D call: TRBD1 (6 bases). V gave up 1 base and J gave up 4 bases, with 10 bases separating them. The V gene's germline CDR1 is SQVTM and CDR2 ANQGSEA. The CDR3 consists of 13 residues. The CDR3 loop is CSVEGQGSTEAFF. As DNA, the CDR3 is TGCAGCGTTGAAGGGCAGGGGAGCACTGAAGCTTTCTTT.

V is TRBV9 and J is TRBJ2-5; D perhaps matches TRBD2 (7 bases). The CDR3 runs to 15 residues. Germline CDR1 and CDR2: SGDLS and YYNGEE. The V end lost 3 bases, the J end lost 5 bases, and 17 bases lay between the germline ends. Here the CDR3 DNA reads TGTGCCAGCAGCGAGCTTAGGGGGGGCGGGGAGACCCAGTACTTC. This gives the protein CASSELRGGGETQYF.

The V gene is TRBV28, the J gene TRBJ2-5; tentative D call: TRBD1 (6 bases). From germline, CDR1 is MDHEN and CDR2 SYDVKM. The CDR3 has 16 residues. V lost 1 base and J 2 bases, leaving 14 bases between the germline ends. The DNA of the CDR3 is TGTGCCAGCAGTTTATCCAAACCTGGACAGCAAGAGACCCAGTACTTC. Translation gives CASSLSKPGQQETQYF.

The chain employs TRBV18 and TRBJ1-2; 8 bases agree with TRBD1. Germline loops: CDR1 KGHSH, CDR2 LQKENI. Unmatched junction bases numbered 3, after V lost 5 bases and J lost 4 bases. The CDR3 has 13 amino acids. Here the CDR3 reads CASSDRGLYGYTF. The CDR3 DNA is TGTGCCAGCTCAGACAGGGGACTCTATGGCTACACCTTC.

This clone occurred a few times. The chain recombines TRBV7-9 with TRBJ2-1; D remains ambiguous. The CDR3 is made up of 14 amino acids. The V end lost 2 bases, the J end lost 0 bases, and 5 bases lay between the germline ends. Germline values: CDR1 SEHNR, CDR2 FQNEAQ (reference sequence). CDR3 loop: CASSLSISYNEQFF. The CDR3 bases are TGTGCCAGCAGCTTATCCATCTCCTACAATGAGCAGTTCTTC.

This chain links TRBV5-1 with TRBJ2-3, with TRBD2 matching over 8 bases. The germline V gene encodes CDR1 SGHRS and CDR2 YFSETQ. Trimming at V came to 1 base and at J to 2 bases, leaving 3 bases not matched to a gene. The length of the CDR3 is 15 residues. The CDR3 protein is CASSLPGGDTDTQYF. CDR3 in DNA: TGCGCCAGCAGCTTGCCGGGGGGGGACACAGATACGCAGTATTTT.

This clone was observed a few times. The chain recombines TRBV6-1 with TRBJ1-2; unclear D gene. The CDR3 is 12 amino acids. Germline CDR1 is MNHNS and CDR2 is SASEGT. Trimming stripped 8 bases from V and 0 bases from J, with 7 bases between. The CDR3 reads CASWITNYGYTF. CDR3 nucleotides: TGTGCCAGCTGGATTACTAACTATGGCTACACCTTC.

This clone was picked up one time. The chain has TRBV6-5 and TRBJ1-4, with D hard to call. Germline loops: CDR1 MNHEY, CDR2 SVGAGI. The CDR3 consists of 14 residues. V was shortened by 4 bases and J by 3 bases, with 9 bases between the two germline ends. DNA for the CDR3: TGTGCCAGCAGTTTCCGACGGTCTAATGAAAAACTGTTTTTT. Translation gives CASSFRRSNEKLFF.

The chain joins TRBV7-9 to TRBJ2-5; TRBD2 agrees at 8 bases. CDR3 size: 16 residues. Germline V CDR1 and CDR2: SEHNR, FQNEAQ (reference sequence). The ends lost 5 bases at V and 1 base at J; junction bases unmatched: 9. The CDR3 region has the DNA TGTGCCAGCAGCGCACGGGGGGGGGCCATCCAAGAGACCCAGTACTTC. It specifies CASSARGGAIQETQYF.

The chain uses TRBV28 and TRBJ2-1; D is uncertain. Germline V CDR1 and CDR2: MDHEN, SYDVKM. This CDR3 is 13 amino acids long. The V and J ends lost 5 bases and 6 bases respectively, with 11 bases between them. CDR3 coding DNA: TGTGCCAGCAGTCTCCACCCGTCCAATGAGCAGTTCTTC. It is translated as CASSLHPSNEQFF.

This clone was detected a few times. The chain recombines TRBV7-3 with TRBJ2-3; 9 positions match TRBD2. The CDR3 has 17 residues. From germline, CDR1 is SGHTA and CDR2 FQGTGA. Trimming removed 1 base from V and 4 bases from J; junction bases left unmatched: 9. The CDR3 DNA reads TGTGCCAGCAGCTTAATACCCAGCGGGGGGAGGGCAGATACGCAGTATTTT. Amino acid sequence: CASSLIPSGGRADTQYF.

This clone was seen a few times. CDR3 DNA sequence: TGTGCCAGCAGCCAAGGGAGCTCCTATAATTCACCCCTCCACTTT. It is translated as CASSQGSSYNSPLHF. This chain joins TRBV3-1 (or the pseudogene TRBV3-2) and TRBJ1-6, with D unclear. From germline, CDR1 is LGHDT and CDR2 YNNKEL (reference sequence). This CDR3 spans 15 amino acids. The germline V and J ends were trimmed by 1 base and 0 bases, with 4 bases remaining between them.

J is TRBJ2-7 and V is TRBV18; D possibly corresponds to TRBD2 (6 bases). Trimming left V 3 bases short and J 7 bases short, with 13 bases between. Germline V lookup: CDR1 KGHSH, CDR2 LQKENI. CDR3 length: 13 residues. CDR3 residues: CASSPGIGGEQYV. The CDR3 nucleotides read TGTGCCAGCTCACCCGGAATAGGAGGGGAGCAGTACGTC.

The chain links TRBV7-8 to TRBJ2-3; D gene unclear. The V end was cut by 4 bases, the J end by 4 bases, with 12 bases between. The CDR3 runs to 14 residues. Germline CDR1 reads SGHVS; CDR2 reads FQNEAQ. The CDR3 nucleotides read TGTGCCAGCAGCTATCGGGCGGTGGCAGATACGCAGTATTTT. Its protein product is CASSYRAVADTQYF.